This T cell receptor (beta chain) was captured in a study of T cells in Graves' hyperthyroidism and ophthalmopathy. Study-wide findings and caveats: Among clonotypes expanded in thyroid above 0.001, most were also found in blood.

Researchers amplified the TCR beta CDR3 regions from RNA transcripts. First-round RT-PCR of the TCR CDR3 relied on the HTBI primer set. From the multiplex PCR reads, TCRdb called clonotypes with MiXCR, one entry per CDR3 protein. This table has hundreds of thousands of distinct CDR3 sequences, 15% to 20% appearing once. Subjects with ophthalmopathy showed a Clinical Activity Score no lower than 3, a NOSPECS grade no lower than 4, and a duration shorter than 3 months. Out of approximately 10 ml of fresh peripheral blood came the PBMCs. Trimming left V 1 base short and J 8 bases short, with 15 bases between. CDR3 length equals 15 residues. CDR1 is LNHDA, CDR2 SQIVND, per germline (reference sequence). Points on this clonotype: Its antigen is as yet unknown.

The receptor was derived from a woman aged 18-29 years with Graves' ophthalmopathy. The chain is built from TRBV19 and TRBJ2-1, with D possibly TRBD2 on 6 matching bases. Sequences were obtained from blood. The chain's CDR3 is CASSIGPSVSDEQFF. The DNA of the CDR3 is TGTGCCAGTAGTATAGGGCCTAGCGTCAGTGATGAGCAGTTCTTC.